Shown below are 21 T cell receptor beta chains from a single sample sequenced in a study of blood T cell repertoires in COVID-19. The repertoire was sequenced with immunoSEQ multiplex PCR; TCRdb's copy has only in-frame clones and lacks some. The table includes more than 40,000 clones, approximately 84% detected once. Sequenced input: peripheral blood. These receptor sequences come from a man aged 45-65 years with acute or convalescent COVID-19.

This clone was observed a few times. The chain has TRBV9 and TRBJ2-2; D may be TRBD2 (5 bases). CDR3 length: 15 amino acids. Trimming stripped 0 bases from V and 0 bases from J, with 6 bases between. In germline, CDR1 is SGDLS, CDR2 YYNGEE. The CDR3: CASSVAGTNTGELFF. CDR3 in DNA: TGTGCCAGCAGCGTAGCCGGGACGAACACCGGGGAGCTGTTTTTT.

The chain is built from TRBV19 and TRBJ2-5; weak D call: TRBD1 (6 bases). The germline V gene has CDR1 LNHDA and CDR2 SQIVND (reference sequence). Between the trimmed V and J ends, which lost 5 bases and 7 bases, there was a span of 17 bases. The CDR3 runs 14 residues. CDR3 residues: CASSGNTGSRTQYF. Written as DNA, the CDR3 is TGTGCCAGTAGTGGAAATACAGGGAGCAGGACCCAGTACTTC. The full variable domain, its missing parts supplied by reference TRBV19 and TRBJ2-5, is DGGITQSPKYLFRKEGQNVTLSCEQNLNHDAMYWYRQDPGQGLRLIYYSQIVNDFQKGDIAEGYSVSREKKESFPLTVTSAQKNPTAFYLCASSGNTGSRTQYFGPGTRLLVL.

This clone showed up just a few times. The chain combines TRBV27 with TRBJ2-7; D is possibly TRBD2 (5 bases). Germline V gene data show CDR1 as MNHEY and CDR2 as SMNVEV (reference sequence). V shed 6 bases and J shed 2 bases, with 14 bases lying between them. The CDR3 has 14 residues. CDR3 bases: TGTGCCAGCAGCGAATGGACGGGGACCTACGAGCAGTACTTC. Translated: CASSEWTGTYEQYF.

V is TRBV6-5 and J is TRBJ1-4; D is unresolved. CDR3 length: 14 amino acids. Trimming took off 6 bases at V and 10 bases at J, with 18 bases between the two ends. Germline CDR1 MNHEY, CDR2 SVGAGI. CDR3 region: CASSATPFSGKLFF. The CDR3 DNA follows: TGTGCCAGCAGCGCAACACCTTTCTCGGGAAAACTGTTTTTT.

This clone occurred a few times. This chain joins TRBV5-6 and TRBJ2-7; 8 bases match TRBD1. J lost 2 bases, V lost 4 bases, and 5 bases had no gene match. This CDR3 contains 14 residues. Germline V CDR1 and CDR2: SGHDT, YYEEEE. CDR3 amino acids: CASSPGTGTYEQYF. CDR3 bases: TGTGCCAGCAGCCCCGGGACAGGTACCTACGAGCAGTACTTC. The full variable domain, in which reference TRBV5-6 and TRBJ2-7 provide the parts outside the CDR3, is DAGVTQSPTHLIKTRGQQVTLRCSPKSGHDTVSWYQQALGQGPQFIFQYYEEEERQRGNFPDRFSGHQFPNYSSELNVNALLLGDSALYLCASSPGTGTYEQYFGPGTRLTVT.

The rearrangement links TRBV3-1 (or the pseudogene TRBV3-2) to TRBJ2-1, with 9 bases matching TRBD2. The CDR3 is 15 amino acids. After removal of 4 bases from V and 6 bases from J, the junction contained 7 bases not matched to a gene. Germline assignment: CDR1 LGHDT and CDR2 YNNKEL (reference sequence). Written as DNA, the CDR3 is TGTGCCAGCAGCCCGGGACTAGCTGCCCTCAATGAGCAGTTCTTC. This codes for CASSPGLAALNEQFF.

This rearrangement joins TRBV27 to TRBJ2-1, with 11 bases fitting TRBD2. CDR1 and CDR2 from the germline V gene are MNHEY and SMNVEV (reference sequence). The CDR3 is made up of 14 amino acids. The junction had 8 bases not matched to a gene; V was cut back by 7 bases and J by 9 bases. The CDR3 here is CASNELAGDGEQFF. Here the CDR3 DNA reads TGTGCCAGCAACGAACTAGCGGGAGATGGTGAGCAGTTCTTC.

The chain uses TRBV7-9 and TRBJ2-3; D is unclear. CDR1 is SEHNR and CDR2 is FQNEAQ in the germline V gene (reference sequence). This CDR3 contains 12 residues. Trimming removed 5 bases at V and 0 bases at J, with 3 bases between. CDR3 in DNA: TGTGCCAGCAGCCTTAGCACAGATACGCAGTATTTT. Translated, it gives CASSLSTDTQYF.

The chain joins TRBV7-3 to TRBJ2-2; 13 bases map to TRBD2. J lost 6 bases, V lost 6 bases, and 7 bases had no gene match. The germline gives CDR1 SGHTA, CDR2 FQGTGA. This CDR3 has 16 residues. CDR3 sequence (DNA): TGTGCCAGCAGATCGCCGGGACTAGCGGGGCCCGGGGAGCTGTTTTTT. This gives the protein CASRSPGLAGPGELFF.

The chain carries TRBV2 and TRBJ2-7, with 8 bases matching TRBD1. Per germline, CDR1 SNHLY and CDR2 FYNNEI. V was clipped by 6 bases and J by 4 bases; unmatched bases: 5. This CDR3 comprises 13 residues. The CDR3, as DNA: TGTGCCAGCAGACGACAGGGGCGATACGAGCAGTACTTC. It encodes CASRRQGRYEQYF.

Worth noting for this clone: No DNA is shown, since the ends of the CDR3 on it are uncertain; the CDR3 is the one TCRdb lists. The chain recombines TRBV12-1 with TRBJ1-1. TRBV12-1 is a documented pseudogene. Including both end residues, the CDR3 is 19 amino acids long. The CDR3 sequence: CASSFAIGSAGLGGTEAFF.

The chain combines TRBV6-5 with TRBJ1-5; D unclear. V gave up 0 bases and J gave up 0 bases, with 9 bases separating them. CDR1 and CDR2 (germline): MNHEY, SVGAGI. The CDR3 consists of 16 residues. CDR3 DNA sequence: TGTGCCAGCAGTTACTCGGCGGATTATAGCAATCAGCCCCAGCATTTT. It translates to CASSYSADYSNQPQHF.

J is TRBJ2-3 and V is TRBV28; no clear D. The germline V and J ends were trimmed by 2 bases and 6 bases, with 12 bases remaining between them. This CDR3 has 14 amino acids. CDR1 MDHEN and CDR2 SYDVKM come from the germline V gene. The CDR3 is CASSLGRLIDTQYF. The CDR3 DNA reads TGTGCCAGCAGTTTAGGTCGGTTAATCGATACGCAGTATTTT.

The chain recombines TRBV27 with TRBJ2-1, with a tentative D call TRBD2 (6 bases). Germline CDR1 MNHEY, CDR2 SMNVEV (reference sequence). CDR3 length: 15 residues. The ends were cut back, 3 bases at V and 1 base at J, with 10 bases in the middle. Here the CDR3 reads CASSFNGGSYNEQFF. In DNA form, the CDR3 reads TGTGCCAGCAGTTTCAATGGGGGGTCCTACAATGAGCAGTTCTTC.

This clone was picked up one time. In nucleotides, the CDR3 is TGCAGCGCCTCAGGGTTGGGTGACACTGAAGCTTTCTTT. Protein sequence: CSASGLGDTEAFF. The V and J genes are TRBV29-1 and TRBJ1-1; tentatively, D is TRBD1 (5 bases). Trimming stripped 7 bases from V and 3 bases from J, with 15 bases between. Germline V gene lookup returns CDR1 SQVTM and CDR2 ANQGSEA. The CDR3 runs to 13 residues.

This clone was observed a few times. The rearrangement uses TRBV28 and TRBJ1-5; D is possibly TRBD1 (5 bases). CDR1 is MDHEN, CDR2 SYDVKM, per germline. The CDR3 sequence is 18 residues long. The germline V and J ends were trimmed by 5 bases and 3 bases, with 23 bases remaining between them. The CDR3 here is CASSTFFGGDGFNQPQHF. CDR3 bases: TGTGCCAGCAGTACGTTCTTCGGGGGGGACGGTTTCAATCAGCCCCAGCATTTT.

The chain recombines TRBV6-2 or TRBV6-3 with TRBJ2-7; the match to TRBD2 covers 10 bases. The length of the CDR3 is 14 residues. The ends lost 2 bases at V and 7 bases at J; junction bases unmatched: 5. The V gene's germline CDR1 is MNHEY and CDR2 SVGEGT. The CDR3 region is CASSYPGLAEEQYF. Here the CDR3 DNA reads TGTGCCAGCAGTTACCCAGGACTAGCGGAAGAGCAGTACTTC.

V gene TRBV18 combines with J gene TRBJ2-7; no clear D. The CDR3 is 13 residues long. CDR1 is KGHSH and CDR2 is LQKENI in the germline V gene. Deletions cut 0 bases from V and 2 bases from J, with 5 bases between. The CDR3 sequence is CASSPPGPYEQYF. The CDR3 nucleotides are TGTGCCAGCTCACCACCGGGCCCCTACGAGCAGTACTTC.

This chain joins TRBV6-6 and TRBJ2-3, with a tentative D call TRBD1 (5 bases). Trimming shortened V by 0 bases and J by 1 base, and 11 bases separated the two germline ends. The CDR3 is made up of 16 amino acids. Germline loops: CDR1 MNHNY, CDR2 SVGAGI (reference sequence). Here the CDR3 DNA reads TGTGCCAGCAGTTACTCGATAATACAGGGCACAGATACGCAGTATTTT. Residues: CASSYSIIQGTDTQYF.

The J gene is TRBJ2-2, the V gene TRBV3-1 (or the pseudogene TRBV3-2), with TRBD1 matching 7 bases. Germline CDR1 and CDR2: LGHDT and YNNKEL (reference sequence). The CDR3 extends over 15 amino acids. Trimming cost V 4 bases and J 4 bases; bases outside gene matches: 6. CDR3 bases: TGTGCCAGCAGCCTACGACAGGGCGGCACCGGGGAGCTGTTTTTT. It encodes CASSLRQGGTGELFF.

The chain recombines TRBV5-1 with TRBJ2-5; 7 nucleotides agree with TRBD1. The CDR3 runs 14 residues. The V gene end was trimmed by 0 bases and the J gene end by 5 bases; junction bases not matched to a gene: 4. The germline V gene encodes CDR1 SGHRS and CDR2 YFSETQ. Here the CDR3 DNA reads TGCGCCAGCAGCTTGGGAGGGGGCAGTGAGACCCAGTACTTC. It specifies CASSLGGGSETQYF.